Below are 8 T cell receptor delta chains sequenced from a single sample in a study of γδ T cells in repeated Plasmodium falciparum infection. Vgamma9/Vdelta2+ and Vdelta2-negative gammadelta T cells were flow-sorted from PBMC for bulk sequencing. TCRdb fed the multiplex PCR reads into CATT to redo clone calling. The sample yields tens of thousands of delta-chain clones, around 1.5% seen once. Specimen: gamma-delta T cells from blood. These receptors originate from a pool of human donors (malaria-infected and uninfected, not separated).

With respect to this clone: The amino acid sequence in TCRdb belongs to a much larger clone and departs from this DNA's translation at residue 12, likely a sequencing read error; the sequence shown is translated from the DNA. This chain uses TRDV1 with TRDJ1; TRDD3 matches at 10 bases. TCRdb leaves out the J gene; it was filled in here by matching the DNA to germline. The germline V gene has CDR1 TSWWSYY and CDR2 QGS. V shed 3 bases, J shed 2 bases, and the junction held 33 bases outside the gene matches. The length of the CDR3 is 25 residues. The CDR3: CALGDSPTTEPLPRTGGLPTDKLIF. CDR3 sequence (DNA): TGTGCTCTTGGGGACTCTCCTACAACGGAACCCCTACCCCGTACTGGGGGATTACCAACCGATAAACTCATCTTT.

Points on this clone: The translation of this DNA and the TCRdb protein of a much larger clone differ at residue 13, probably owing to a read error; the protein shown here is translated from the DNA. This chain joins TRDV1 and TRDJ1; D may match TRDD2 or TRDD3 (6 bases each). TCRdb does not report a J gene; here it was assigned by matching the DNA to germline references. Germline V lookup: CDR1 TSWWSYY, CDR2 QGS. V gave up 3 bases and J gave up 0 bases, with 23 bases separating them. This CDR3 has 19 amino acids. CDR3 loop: CALGDGDPTPWGHTDKLIF. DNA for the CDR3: TGTGCTCTTGGGGACGGGGATCCTACGCCATGGGGGCACACCGATAAACTCATCTTT.

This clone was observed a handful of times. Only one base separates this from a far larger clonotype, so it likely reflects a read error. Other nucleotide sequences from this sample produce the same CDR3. For the CDR3, the DNA is TGTGCTCTTGGGGAACTAGGTTGGGGGATACCCTCATACACCGATAAACTCATCTTT. Its protein is CALGELGWGIPSYTDKLIF. This chain uses TRDV1 with TRDJ1; 10 positions agree with TRDD3. As TCRdb names no J gene, one was assigned here on the basis of a DNA match to germline. J was trimmed by 0 bases and V by 0 bases; bases with no gene match: 10. CDR1 and CDR2 from the germline V gene are TSWWSYY and QGS. This CDR3 region has 19 residues.

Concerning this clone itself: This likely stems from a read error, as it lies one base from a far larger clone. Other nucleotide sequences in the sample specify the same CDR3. CDR3: CALCFLQLTGGYTDKLIF. The CDR3 nucleotides are TGTGCTCTCTGCTTCCTGCAGCTTACTGGGGGATACACCGATAAACTCATCTTT. This sequence joins TRDV1 and TRDJ1; 10 bases align to TRDD3. Germline V lookup: CDR1 TSWWSYY, CDR2 QGS. The junction had 16 bases not matched to a gene; V was cut back by 9 bases and J by 0 bases. The CDR3 has 18 residues.

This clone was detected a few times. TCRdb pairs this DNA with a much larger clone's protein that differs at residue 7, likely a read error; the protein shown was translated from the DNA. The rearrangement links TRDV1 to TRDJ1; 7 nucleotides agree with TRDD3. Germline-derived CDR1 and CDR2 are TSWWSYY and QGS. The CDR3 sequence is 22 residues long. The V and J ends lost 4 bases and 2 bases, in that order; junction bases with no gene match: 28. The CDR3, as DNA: TGTGCTCTTGGGGTGGTGGGCGATACCCCGCGGTTATACTGGGGTTATACCGATAAACTCATCTTT. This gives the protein CALGVVGDTPRLYWGYTDKLIF.

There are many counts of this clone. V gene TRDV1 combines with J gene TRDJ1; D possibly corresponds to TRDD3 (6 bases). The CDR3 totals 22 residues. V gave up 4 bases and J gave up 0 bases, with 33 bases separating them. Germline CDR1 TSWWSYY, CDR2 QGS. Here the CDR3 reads CALGALSNSPRGTFGYTDKLIF. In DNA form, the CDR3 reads TGTGCTCTTGGGGCACTCAGCAATTCCCCTCGGGGGACCTTCGGGTACACCGATAAACTCATCTTT.

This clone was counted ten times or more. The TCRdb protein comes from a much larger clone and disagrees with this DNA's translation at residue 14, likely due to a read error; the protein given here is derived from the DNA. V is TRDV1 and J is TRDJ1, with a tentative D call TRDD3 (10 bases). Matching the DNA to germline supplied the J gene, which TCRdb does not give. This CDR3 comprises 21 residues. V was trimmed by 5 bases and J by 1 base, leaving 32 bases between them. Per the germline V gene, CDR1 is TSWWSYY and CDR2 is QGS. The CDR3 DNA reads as TGTGCTCTTGGGCTAACCTTCCTACCCGTACTGGGGGATGATCCCACCGATAAACTCATCTTT. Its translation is CALGLTFLPVLGDDPTDKLIF.

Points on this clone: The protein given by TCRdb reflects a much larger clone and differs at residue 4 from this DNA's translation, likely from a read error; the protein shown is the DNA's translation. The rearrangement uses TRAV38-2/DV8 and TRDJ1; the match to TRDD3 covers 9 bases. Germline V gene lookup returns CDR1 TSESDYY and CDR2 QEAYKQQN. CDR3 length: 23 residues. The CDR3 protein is CAYGSAFISWGMLAPPYTDKLIF. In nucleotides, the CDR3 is TGTGCTTATGGGAGCGCGTTCATCTCCTGGGGGATGCTCGCCCCCCCTTACACCGATAAACTCATCTTT.